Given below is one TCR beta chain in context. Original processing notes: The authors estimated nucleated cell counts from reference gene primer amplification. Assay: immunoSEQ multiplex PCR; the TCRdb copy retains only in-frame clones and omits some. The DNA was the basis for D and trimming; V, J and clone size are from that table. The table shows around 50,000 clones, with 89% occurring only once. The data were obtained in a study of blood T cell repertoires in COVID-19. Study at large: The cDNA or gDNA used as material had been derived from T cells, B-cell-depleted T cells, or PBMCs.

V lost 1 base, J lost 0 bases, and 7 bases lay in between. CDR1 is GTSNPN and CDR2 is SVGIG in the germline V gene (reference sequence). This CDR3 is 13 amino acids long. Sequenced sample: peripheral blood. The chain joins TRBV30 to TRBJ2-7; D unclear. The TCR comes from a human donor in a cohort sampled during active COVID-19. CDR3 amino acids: CAWSDSSSYEQYF. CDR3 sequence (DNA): TGTGCCTGGAGTGACAGCAGCTCCTACGAGCAGTACTTC.